The 6 T cell receptor beta chains given below trace back to one sample, sequenced in a study of regulatory T cells in long-lasting Graves disease. Regarding time point: persistent/refractory GD, antithyroid drugs over 5 years with positive TRAb. PBMCs were the source of the RNA used for TCR sequencing. For TCR beta, libraries came from iRepertoire HTBI primers and Arm-PCR of CDR3 regions. TCRdb itself ran the multiplex PCR reads through MiXCR, one entry per CDR3 protein. Of 400,000 to 500,000 distinct CDR3 sequences listed, under 25% were seen once; the top ten hold 13%. Sequencing was performed on peripheral blood mononuclear cells (PBMCs), taken when the disease was refractory, from a patient treated with antithyroid drugs. These receptors were collected from a female donor with Graves disease.

This clonotype came up a few times. J is TRBJ2-2 and V is TRBV28, with D unresolved. This CDR3 is 13 amino acids long. Trimming removed 8 bases at V and 4 bases at J, with 11 bases between. Germline CDR1 is MDHEN and CDR2 is SYDVKM. CDR3 in amino acids: CASQKGSTGELFF. The CDR3 DNA is TGTGCCAGCCAAAAGGGAAGCACCGGGGAGCTGTTTTTT.

This clonotype occurred many times. V usage is TRBV6-1 and J usage is TRBJ1-2; 8 positions agree with TRBD1. The CDR3 consists of 13 residues. The junction had 8 bases not matched to a gene; V was cut back by 7 bases and J by 7 bases. Germline values: CDR1 MNHNS, CDR2 SASEGT. The CDR3 DNA reads as TGTGCCAGCACCCCGACAGGGGATGGTGGCTACACCTTC. It codes for CASTPTGDGGYTF.

This clonotype occurred many times. The J gene is TRBJ1-1, the V gene TRBV25-1; 12 nucleotides agree with TRBD1. The CDR3 has 15 amino acids. The germline CDR1 and CDR2 sequences are MGHDK and SYGVNS. With V trimmed by 6 bases and J by 4 bases, 6 bases remained unmatched. CDR3 residues: CASRGQGAMGTEAFF. The CDR3 coding sequence is TGTGCCAGCAGGGGACAGGGGGCAATGGGCACTGAAGCTTTCTTT.

This clonotype was detected ten times or more. V gene TRBV12-3 or TRBV12-4 combines with J gene TRBJ1-1; TRBD1 might be the D (6 bases). Trimming left V 6 bases short and J 6 bases short, with 11 bases between. This CDR3 has 12 residues. The CDR3: CASSRTGSEAFF. The CDR3 nucleotides are TGTGCCAGCAGCCGAACAGGGTCTGAAGCTTTCTTT.

The sample holds a few counts of this clonotype. The chain couples TRBV7-9 to TRBJ1-5, with D possibly matching TRBD1 (6 bases). Germline loops: CDR1 SEHNR, CDR2 FQNEAQ (reference sequence). The CDR3 sequence is 14 residues long. Trimming took 5 bases from V and 6 from J, leaving 14 bases between them. CDR3 loop: CASSAQGGSQPQHF. The CDR3 DNA reads as TGTGCCAGCAGCGCACAGGGTGGGAGTCAGCCCCAGCATTTT. Together with reference TRBV7-9 and TRBJ1-5, the CDR3 gives the full variable domain: DTGVSQNPRHKITKRGQNVTFRCDPISEHNRLYWYRQTLGQGPEFLTYFQNEAQLEKSRLLSDRFSAERPKGSFSTLEIQRTEQGDSAMYLCASSAQGGSQPQHFGDGTRLSIL.

Ten or more counts support this clonotype. CDR3 sequence (DNA): TGCAGTGCTAGCCCAGGCTACACCTTC. It yields the protein CSASPGYTF. J is TRBJ1-2 and V is TRBV20-1; D not resolved. This CDR3 is built from 9 residues. Germline CDR1 is DFQATT and CDR2 is SNEGSKA (reference sequence). Trimming cost V 3 bases and J 8 bases, with 4 bases left between them.